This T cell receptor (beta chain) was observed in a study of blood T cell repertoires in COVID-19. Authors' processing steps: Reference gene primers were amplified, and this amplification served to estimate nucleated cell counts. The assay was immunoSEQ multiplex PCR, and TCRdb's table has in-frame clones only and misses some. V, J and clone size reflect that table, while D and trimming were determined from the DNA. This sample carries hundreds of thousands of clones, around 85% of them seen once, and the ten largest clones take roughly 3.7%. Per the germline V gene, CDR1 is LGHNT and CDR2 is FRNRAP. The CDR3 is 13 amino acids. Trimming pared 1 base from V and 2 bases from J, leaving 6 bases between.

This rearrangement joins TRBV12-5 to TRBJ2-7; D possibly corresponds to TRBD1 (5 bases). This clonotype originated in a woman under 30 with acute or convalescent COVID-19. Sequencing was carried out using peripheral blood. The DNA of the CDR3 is TGTGCTAGTGGTTTGGGACAGCCCTACGAGCAGTACTTC. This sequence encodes CASGLGQPYEQYF.